Listed below are T cell receptor beta chains from one sample, sequenced in a study of vaccination effects on CD4 cells after COVID-19. Clones were sequenced by immunoSEQ multiplex PCR, and TCRdb holds only the in-frame ones, with some missing. The sample has tens of thousands of clones, over 70% seen once. Antigens of these TCRs are unknown. Sequenced material: CD4+ T cells from PBMCs cultured without peptide, taken after COVID-19 vaccination. The origin of the receptors is a human donor who received a COVID-19 vaccine. Each CDR3 is given with its conserved first and last residue. The order of the fields is V gene, clone size, D gene, J gene, CDR3 protein, CDR3 DNA. A D gene is named only where the DNA matches it firmly. The size of a clone is reported for some rows only, either as once, few or many, or as a class for expanded clones.

>TRBV19|.|.|TRBJ1-4
CASSFTTGMANEKLFF
TGTGCCAGTAGTTTCACTACAGGGATGGCTAATGAAAAACTGTTTTTT
>TRBV4-1|.|.|TRBJ1-2
CASSQGPVTDYGYTF
TGCGCCAGCAGCCAAGGGCCGGTTACGGACTATGGCTACACCTTC
>TRBV4-1|.|TRBD1|TRBJ2-5
CASSLRQGGEETQYF
TGCGCCAGCAGCCTCAGACAGGGGGGGGAGGAGACCCAGTACTTC
>TRBV3-1/TRBV3-2|.|.|TRBJ1-2
CASSRVEGSQGYTF
TGTGCCAGCAGCCGTGTAGAGGGTTCCCAAGGCTACACCTTC
>TRBV5-5|.|.|TRBJ1-3
CASSSKTGSGNTIYF
TGTGCCAGCAGCTCCAAAACTGGCTCTGGAAACACCATATATTTT
>TRBV12-3/TRBV12-4|.|.|TRBJ1-5
CASTLGSNQPQHF
TGTGCCAGCACCTTGGGGAGCAATCAGCCCCAGCATTTT
>TRBV9|few|TRBD1|TRBJ1-2
CASSVGPGTGSYGYTF
TGTGCCAGCAGCGTGGGACCGGGGACAGGGAGCTATGGCTACACCTTC
>TRBV6-5|.|.|TRBJ1-2
CASSYGTDGYTF
TGTGCCAGCAGTTACGGGACGGATGGCTACACCTTC
>TRBV19|few|.|TRBJ1-5
CASSTLAGQYSNQPQHF
TGTGCCAGTAGTACTTTAGCGGGGCAGTATAGCAATCAGCCCCAGCATTTT
>TRBV5-6|.|.|TRBJ1-3
CASSFSGGNTIYF
TGTGCCAGCAGCTTCTCGGGAGGAAACACCATATATTTT
>TRBV27|.|TRBD2|TRBJ2-1
CASSSLAGGPTMFVEQFF
TGTGCCAGCAGTTCGCTAGCGGGGGGCCCTACAATGTTTGTGGAGCAGTTCTTC
>TRBV5-1|.|.|TRBJ2-3
CASSLEGARADTQYF
TGCGCCAGCAGTCTGGAGGGGGCGCGAGCAGATACGCAGTATTTT
>TRBV24-1|.|.|TRBJ1-2
CATSGSSGYGYTF
TGTGCCACCAGTGGTTCCAGCGGGTATGGCTACACCTTC
>TRBV7-2|.|.|TRBJ2-1
CASSLAVSYNEQFF
TGTGCCAGCAGCTTAGCGGTTTCCTACAATGAGCAGTTCTTC
>TRBV7-2|.|.|TRBJ1-2
CASSLALRTGILDTF
TGTGCCAGCAGCTTAGCCCTTCGAACAGGGATTCTAGACACCTTC
>TRBV7-3|.|.|TRBJ2-2
CASSPGFANTGELFF
TGTGCCAGCAGCCCGGGATTTGCGAACACCGGGGAGCTGTTTTTT
>TRBV9|medium-sized|TRBD2|TRBJ2-5
CASSGGTSGGLQETQYF
TGTGCCAGCAGCGGGGGGACTAGCGGGGGCCTGCAAGAGACCCAGTACTTC
>TRBV5-4|.|.|TRBJ2-1
CASSLTGQGNFREQFF
TGTGCCAGCAGCTTGACCGGGCAGGGTAATTTTCGAGAGCAGTTCTTC
>TRBV19|.|.|TRBJ1-5
CASSTGQLYSNQPQHF
TGTGCCAGTAGTACCGGACAGCTATATAGCAATCAGCCCCAGCATTTT
>TRBV19|.|.|TRBJ1-4
CASNIPGATNEKLFF
TGTGCCAGTAACATTCCAGGGGCAACTAATGAAAAACTGTTTTTT
>TRBV10-1|.|.|TRBJ1-5
CASSLHPGQPQHF
TGCGCCAGCAGCCTACACCCTGGGCAGCCCCAGCATTTT
>TRBV27|once|TRBD1|TRBJ1-1
CASSRDRENTEAFF
TGTGCCAGCAGCAGGGACAGGGAGAACACTGAAGCTTTCTTT
>TRBV18|.|TRBD2|TRBJ2-3
CASSPTLSGGTDTQYF
TGTGCCAGCTCACCGACTCTTAGCGGGGGAACAGATACGCAGTATTTT
>TRBV6-6|.|.|TRBJ2-3
CASSWFVADTQYF
TGTGCCAGCAGTTGGTTCGTGGCAGATACGCAGTATTTT
>TRBV4-1|few|TRBD2|TRBJ2-5
CASSRGGQETQYF
TGCGCCAGCAGCCGGGGGGGGCAAGAGACCCAGTACTTC
>TRBV20-1|.|.|TRBJ1-2
CSASVNNYGYTF
TGCAGTGCTAGTGTCAATAACTATGGCTACACCTTC
>TRBV3-1/TRBV3-2|.|.|TRBJ2-1
CASSQDPGYNEQFF
TGTGCCAGCAGCCAAGACCCCGGATACAATGAGCAGTTCTTC
>TRBV14|few|.|TRBJ2-1
CASSQDRLNEQFF
TGTGCCAGCAGCCAAGATCGACTCAATGAGCAGTTCTTC
>TRBV29-1|.|.|TRBJ1-4
CSVVGGGEKLFF
TGCAGCGTTGTAGGGGGTGGGGAAAAACTGTTTTTT
>TRBV18|.|TRBD2|TRBJ2-1
CASSPSAGGLSPYNEQFF
TGTGCCAGCTCACCATCAGCGGGGGGGCTTAGCCCCTACAATGAGCAGTTCTTC
>TRBV28|few|TRBD1|TRBJ1-5
CASSGDRHSNQPQHF
TGTGCCAGCTCGGGGGACAGGCATAGCAATCAGCCCCAGCATTTT
>TRBV12-5|.|TRBD1|TRBJ2-1
CASGLVRTGTQFF
TGTGCTAGTGGTTTGGTCAGGACAGGGACGCAGTTCTTC
>TRBV6-6|few|.|TRBJ2-5
CASSYSQETQYF
TGTGCCAGCAGTTACAGCCAAGAGACCCAGTACTTC
>TRBV7-2|.|TRBD1|TRBJ2-5
CASSRDRGQETQYF
TGTGCCAGCAGCCGCGACAGGGGCCAAGAGACCCAGTACTTC
>TRBV28|.|TRBD1|TRBJ1-4
CASSFYRDRDGANEKLFF
TGTGCCAGCAGTTTTTACCGGGACAGAGACGGAGCCAATGAAAAACTGTTTTTT
>TRBV9|.|.|TRBJ2-5
CASSERGINQETQYF
TGTGCCAGCAGTGAGAGAGGGATAAACCAAGAGACCCAGTACTTC
>TRBV6-1|.|.|TRBJ1-1
CASRGQGAMRGTEAFF
TGTGCCAGCCGTGGGCAGGGAGCTATGAGGGGCACTGAAGCTTTCTTT
>TRBV5-4|.|.|TRBJ1-2
CASSLGGGITNYGYTF
TGTGCCAGCAGCTTGGGGGGGGGAATAACTAACTATGGCTACACCTTC
>TRBV19|.|TRBD1|TRBJ1-5
CASSVPRTGSNQPQHF
TGTGCCAGTAGTGTACCCAGGACAGGAAGCAATCAGCCCCAGCATTTT
>TRBV11-2|.|.|TRBJ1-2
CASSSAGHGYTF
TGTGCCAGCAGCTCAGCTGGCCATGGCTACACCTTC
>TRBV18|.|TRBD1|TRBJ1-2
CASSPDRGGDYGYTF
TGTGCCAGCTCACCAGACAGGGGAGGGGACTATGGCTACACCTTC
>TRBV5-1|.|.|TRBJ1-3
CASSLTGGPGNTIYF
TGCGCCAGCAGCTTAACAGGAGGACCTGGAAACACCATATATTTT
>TRBV10-2|once|.|TRBJ1-2
CASSESGTGSHGYTF
TGCGCCAGCAGTGAATCGGGGACGGGAAGTCACGGCTACACCTTC
>TRBV12-3/TRBV12-4|.|.|TRBJ2-3
CASRKGSTDTQYF
TGTGCCAGCAGAAAGGGATCCACAGATACGCAGTATTTT
>TRBV7-9|.|.|TRBJ1-6
CASSLGIGTAYNSPLHF
TGTGCCAGCAGCTTAGGCATTGGGACGGCATATAATTCACCCCTCCACTTT
>TRBV10-3|.|.|TRBJ1-5
CAISESPKGSNQPQHF
TGTGCCATCAGTGAATCCCCCAAGGGTAGCAATCAGCCCCAGCATTTT
>TRBV19|.|TRBD1|TRBJ1-2
CASSTGTASYGYTF
TGTGCCAGTAGTACGGGGACAGCTTCTTATGGCTACACCTTC
>TRBV14|.|TRBD1|TRBJ1-2
CASSQTGTVIYGYTF
TGTGCCAGCAGCCAAACTGGGACAGTCATCTATGGCTACACCTTC
>TRBV27|.|TRBD1|TRBJ2-1
CASSPFAIFGTDYNEQFF
TGTGCCAGCAGCCCCTTTGCTATCTTCGGGACAGACTACAATGAGCAGTTCTTC
>TRBV19|.|.|TRBJ2-1
CASSYRANEQFF
TGTGCCAGTAGTTACAGGGCAAATGAGCAGTTCTTC
>TRBV18|.|.|TRBJ2-3
CASSQESTDTQYF
TGTGCCAGCTCACAGGAAAGCACAGATACGCAGTATTTT
>TRBV5-6|.|TRBD1|TRBJ2-2
CASSSGTGKNTGELFF
TGTGCCAGCAGCTCCGGGACAGGGAAAAACACCGGGGAGCTGTTTTTT
>TRBV24-1|.|.|TRBJ1-4
CATTQGESNEKLFF
TGTGCCACCACCCAGGGTGAGAGTAATGAAAAACTGTTTTTT
>TRBV2|.|.|TRBJ1-5
CASSDGGGRFFNQPQHF
TGTGCCAGCAGCGACGGTGGGGGTCGCTTCTTCAATCAGCCCCAGCATTTT
>TRBV2|.|.|TRBJ2-5
CASSARETQYF
TGTGCCAGCAGCGCCCGAGAGACCCAGTACTTC
>TRBV2|.|TRBD2|TRBJ2-3
CASSRSLAGVADTQYF
TGTGCCAGCAGTCGCTCGCTAGCGGGGGTGGCAGATACGCAGTATTTT